Below are 31 T cell receptor beta chains sequenced from a single sample in a study of cytomegalovirus exposure and HLA in healthy donors. The PCR was carried out with 60 Vbeta primers and 13 Jbeta primers. Clones were sequenced by immunoSEQ multiplex PCR, and TCRdb holds only the in-frame ones, with some missing. The table lists fewer than 130,000 clones. Sequencing was done on a sample of PBMCs. The receptors stem from a man between 50 and 59 years old in good health and CMV-seronegative.

The J gene is TRBJ2-7, the V gene TRBV15, with D perhaps matching TRBD1 (6 bases). The CDR3 consists of 18 residues. Germline CDR1 is LNHNV and CDR2 is YYDKDF (reference sequence). Trimming took off 0 bases at V and 2 bases at J, with 20 bases between the two ends. CDR3 amino acids: CATSRDRLTDRNAYEQYF. CDR3 coding DNA: TGTGCCACCAGCAGAGATCGCTTGACGGACAGAAACGCCTACGAGCAGTACTTC.

The chain is built from TRBV7-2 and TRBJ1-1; no reliable D call. This CDR3 has 14 residues. CDR1 SGHTA and CDR2 FQGNSA come from the germline V gene. V was shortened by 1 base and J by 5 bases, with 11 bases between the two germline ends. The CDR3 reads CASSLVPARTEAFF. For the CDR3, the DNA is TGTGCCAGCAGCTTAGTGCCCGCCAGGACTGAAGCTTTCTTT.

V gene TRBV5-1 combines with J gene TRBJ1-1; TRBD1 matches at 8 bases. Germline V lookup: CDR1 SGHRS, CDR2 YFSETQ. The CDR3 runs to 15 residues. With 4 bases clipped from V and 6 bases from J, the junction kept 11 bases outside the gene matches. Here the CDR3 DNA reads TGCGCCAGCAGCCAACGGACAGGGCAGGGCGCTGAAGCTTTCTTT. Translated, it gives CASSQRTGQGAEAFF.

The rearrangement joins TRBV19 to TRBJ1-2; no firm D call. Trimming pared 2 bases from V and 8 bases from J, leaving 15 bases between. Germline CDR1 is LNHDA and CDR2 is SQIVND (reference sequence). CDR3 length equals 14 residues. CDR3 loop: CASSISLLGTGYTF. CDR3 bases: TGTGCCAGTAGTATATCCCTCCTCGGTACGGGCTACACCTTC.

This chain joins TRBV19 and TRBJ1-5; D not resolved. The germline CDR1 and CDR2 sequences are LNHDA and SQIVND (reference sequence). Trimming stripped 7 bases from V and 8 bases from J, with 12 bases between. The CDR3 runs 12 residues. CDR3 sequence (DNA): TGTGCCAGTAAATCGGAGGAGAAGCCCCAGCATTTT. This translates into CASKSEEKPQHF.

The CDR3 nucleotides are TGCAGCGTCCTCTTCGCGAGCACTGAAGCTTTCTTT. This translates into CSVLFASTEAFF. The rearrangement joins TRBV29-1 to TRBJ1-1; D is ambiguous. V gave up 6 bases and J gave up 4 bases, with 12 bases separating them. Germline values: CDR1 SQVTM, CDR2 ANQGSEA. The CDR3 has 12 amino acids.

The chain joins TRBV7-2 to TRBJ1-2; 8 nucleotides align to TRBD1. With V trimmed by 4 bases and J by 2 bases, 15 bases remained unmatched. This CDR3 region has 18 residues. The germline V gene has CDR1 SGHTA and CDR2 FQGNSA. The CDR3, as DNA: TGTGCCAGCAGCTCCCCGTTCGGGGCAGGGGGCGAGAACTATGGCTACACCTTC. It specifies CASSSPFGAGGENYGYTF.

The chain recombines TRBV4-3 with TRBJ2-7, with D hard to call. Germline V lookup: CDR1 LGHNA, CDR2 YSLEER. This CDR3 region has 16 residues. The V end was cut by 8 bases, the J end by 2 bases, with 22 bases between. The CDR3 reads CASGPSSAAVTYEQYF. The CDR3 nucleotides read TGCGCCAGCGGCCCGTCCTCGGCGGCGGTAACCTACGAGCAGTACTTC.

The chain carries TRBV18 and TRBJ1-1; D remains unclear. V was clipped by 6 bases and J by 3 bases, with 5 bases between them. Germline CDR1 is KGHSH and CDR2 is LQKENI. This CDR3 is built from 11 residues. The chain's CDR3 is CASSRDTEAFF. The DNA for the CDR3 is TGTGCCAGCTCCCGGGACACTGAAGCTTTCTTT.

The chain links TRBV2 to TRBJ2-2; 8 bases match TRBD1. Germline lookup yields CDR1 SNHLY and CDR2 FYNNEI. The V segment lost 6 bases and the J segment 3 bases; nucleotides outside the gene matches: 9. The CDR3 totals 16 residues. CDR3: CASRVETGAYTGELFF. As DNA, the CDR3 is TGTGCCAGCAGAGTGGAGACAGGGGCCTACACCGGGGAGCTGTTTTTT.

The genes are TRBV18 and TRBJ2-6; TRBD1 agrees at 7 bases. With 4 bases clipped from V and 1 base from J, the junction kept 13 bases outside the gene matches. CDR1 KGHSH and CDR2 LQKENI come from the germline V gene. CDR3 length equals 19 residues. The CDR3 DNA reads as TGTGCCAGCTCACTCACGGACAGGAGCCCCTATTCTGGGGCCAACGTCCTGACTTTC. Translating gives CASSLTDRSPYSGANVLTF.

The chain has TRBV6-5 and TRBJ1-1; TRBD1 matches at 10 bases. The ends lost 6 bases at V and 6 bases at J; junction bases unmatched: 7. Germline V CDR1 and CDR2: MNHEY, SVGAGI. CDR3 length: 14 amino acids. The CDR3 bases are TGTGCCAGCAGGCGAACGGGACAGGGGTCTGAAGCTTTCTTT. Translating it yields CASRRTGQGSEAFF.

The V call is TRBV27, the J call TRBJ1-2; possible D gene TRBD1, 6 bases. The CDR3 sequence is 16 residues long. CDR1 is MNHEY, CDR2 SMNVEV, per germline (reference sequence). V lost 6 bases, J lost 1 base, and 18 bases lay in between. This chain's CDR3 is CASSPWEGVDNYGYTF. The CDR3 nucleotides read TGTGCCAGCAGCCCATGGGAGGGGGTGGATAACTATGGCTACACCTTC.

This chain joins TRBV21-1 and TRBJ1-1. TRBV21-1 is assigned pseudogene status. The CDR3 covers 19 residues. CDR3 protein: CASSLRETGDLRANTEAFF. The CDR3 DNA is TGTGCCAGCAGCCTACGAGAGACGGGGGACCTTAGGGCGAACACTGAAGCTTTCTTT.

CDR3 protein: CASSISGTSTDTQYF. The CDR3 bases are TGTGCCAGCAGCATTAGCGGAACTAGCACAGATACGCAGTATTTT. This sequence joins TRBV7-3 and TRBJ2-3; perhaps TRBD2 as D (6 bases). Trimming took 5 bases from V and 0 from J, leaving 12 bases between them. CDR3 length equals 15 residues. From germline, CDR1 is SGHTA and CDR2 FQGTGA.

The chain is built from TRBV19 and TRBJ2-1; weak D call: TRBD2 (5 bases). The CDR3 is 13 residues long. The germline gives CDR1 LNHDA, CDR2 SQIVND (reference sequence). V shed 5 bases and J shed 5 bases, with 10 bases lying between them. CDR3 DNA sequence: TGTGCCAGTAGTCCTAGCCTTGACAATGAGCAGTTCTTC. Residues: CASSPSLDNEQFF.

The chain couples TRBV2 to TRBJ2-7; TRBD1 might be the D (6 bases). The CDR3 sequence is 13 residues long. In germline, CDR1 is SNHLY, CDR2 FYNNEI. V was trimmed by 7 bases and J by 2 bases, leaving 12 bases between them. The CDR3 DNA reads as TGTGCCAGCACCACGACAGGTACCTACGAGCAGTACTTC. As protein: CASTTTGTYEQYF.

The rearrangement links TRBV29-1 to TRBJ2-2; possible D gene TRBD1, 5 bases. The CDR3 has 14 residues. From germline, CDR1 is SQVTM and CDR2 ANQGSEA. V was trimmed by 4 bases and J by 6 bases, leaving 15 bases between them. CDR3: CSVVKDTLAGELFF. CDR3 bases: TGCAGCGTTGTTAAGGACACCTTGGCCGGGGAGCTGTTTTTT.

This rearrangement joins TRBV2 to TRBJ2-7; TRBD1 aligns across 8 bases. The germline CDR1 and CDR2 sequences are SNHLY and FYNNEI. J gave up 2 bases and V 7 bases, and 4 bases lay outside the gene matches. The CDR3 extends over 13 amino acids. CDR3 region: CASMMDRAYEQYF. CDR3 coding DNA: TGTGCCAGCATGATGGACAGGGCCTACGAGCAGTACTTC.

The chain couples TRBV5-1 to TRBJ2-5, with D unclear. The CDR3 spans 15 residues. Germline V gene data show CDR1 as SGHRS and CDR2 as YFSETQ. The V and J ends lost 0 bases and 5 bases respectively, with 14 bases between them. The CDR3 here is CASSLGLTERETQYF. The CDR3 nucleotides read TGCGCCAGCAGCTTGGGGCTAACCGAGAGGGAGACCCAGTACTTC. Full variable domain (missing parts from reference TRBV5-1 and TRBJ2-5): KAGVTQTPRYLIKTRGQQVTLSCSPISGHRSVSWYQQTPGQGLQFLFEYFSETQRNKGNFPGRFSGRQFSNSRSEMNVSTLELGDSALYLCASSLGLTERETQYFGPGTRLLVL.

The gene calls are TRBV5-1 and TRBJ2-7; tentatively, D is TRBD2 (5 bases). Trimming pared 0 bases from V and 2 bases from J, leaving 12 bases between. CDR3 length equals 15 residues. Germline V gene data show CDR1 as SGHRS and CDR2 as YFSETQ. As DNA, the CDR3 is TGCGCCAGCAGCTTGGCCGTCGGAGGCACCTACGAGCAGTACTTC. Translating gives CASSLAVGGTYEQYF.

This rearrangement joins TRBV28 to TRBJ2-7; TRBD1 agrees at 9 bases. The germline gives CDR1 MDHEN, CDR2 SYDVKM. Unmatched junction bases numbered 0, after V lost 5 bases and J lost 4 bases. This CDR3 region has 12 residues. The CDR3 sequence: CASSGTGYEQYF. DNA for the CDR3: TGTGCCAGCAGTGGGACAGGGTACGAGCAGTACTTC.

The V call is TRBV27, the J call TRBJ2-4; D uncertain. The CDR3 covers 11 residues. In germline, CDR1 is MNHEY, CDR2 SMNVEV (reference sequence). The V end lost 3 bases, the J end lost 10 bases, and 7 bases lay between the germline ends. CDR3 DNA sequence: TGTGCCAGCAGTTTTGGCAAAATTCAGTACTTC. Amino acids: CASSFGKIQYF.

The chain joins TRBV19 to TRBJ2-3; 10 bases are a match to TRBD2. The CDR3 spans 20 residues. V was pared by 0 bases and J by 5 bases, with 17 bases of the junction left unmatched. Germline V CDR1 and CDR2: LNHDA, SQIVND (reference sequence). CDR3: CASSIEVQPWSSGSIDTQYF. CDR3 bases: TGTGCCAGTAGTATAGAGGTTCAACCTTGGTCTAGCGGGAGTATAGATACGCAGTATTTT.

This sequence joins TRBV7-2 and TRBJ2-1; 14 bases fit TRBD2. The CDR3 extends over 19 amino acids. Per germline, CDR1 SGHTA and CDR2 FQGNSA. With 5 bases clipped from V and 4 bases from J, the junction kept 13 bases outside the gene matches. The CDR3 DNA is TGTGCCAGCAGCCCAGACCCTAGGACTAGCGGGGGGTTTTACAATGAGCAGTTCTTC. This codes for CASSPDPRTSGGFYNEQFF.

The genes are TRBV29-1 and TRBJ1-3, with D uncertain. The germline V gene encodes CDR1 SQVTM and CDR2 ANQGSEA. The CDR3 runs 13 residues. The V gene lost 6 bases and the J gene lost 4 bases, with 13 bases spanning the gap. The CDR3 DNA follows: TGCAGCGTCAAAGGAGGTTTCGGAAACACCATATATTTT. Amino acids: CSVKGGFGNTIYF.

The chain combines TRBV19 with TRBJ1-6, with 9 bases identical to TRBD1. In germline, CDR1 is LNHDA, CDR2 SQIVND (reference sequence). The ends lost 6 bases at V and 3 bases at J; junction bases unmatched: 6. The CDR3 runs to 16 residues. CDR3 region: CASSRTGVNYNSPLHF. The CDR3 DNA is TGTGCCAGTAGCAGGACAGGGGTAAACTATAATTCACCCCTCCACTTT.

The chain recombines TRBV5-1 with TRBJ1-1, with D tentatively TRBD1 (5 bases). The length of the CDR3 is 12 residues. Trimming cost V 6 bases and J 5 bases, with 11 bases left between them. CDR1 and CDR2 from the germline V gene are SGHRS and YFSETQ. The CDR3 reads CASTGGGTEAFF. As DNA, the CDR3 is TGCGCCAGCACCGGGGGAGGAACTGAAGCTTTCTTT.

The gene calls are TRBV5-1 and TRBJ2-7, with 9 bases identical to TRBD2. The CDR3 sequence is 14 residues long. Germline trimming cut 2 bases from V and 0 bases from J; bases unmatched to any gene: 0. Germline values: CDR1 SGHRS, CDR2 YFSETQ. The CDR3 sequence: CASSFSGSSYEQYF. The CDR3 coding sequence is TGCGCCAGCAGCTTTAGCGGGAGCTCCTACGAGCAGTACTTC.

The chain uses TRBV6-1 and TRBJ1-5, with D hard to call. The CDR3 is 13 amino acids. CDR1 and CDR2 from the germline V gene are MNHNS and SASEGT. Trimming pared 4 bases from V and 4 bases from J, leaving 8 bases between. The CDR3 spells CASSVTKNQPQHF. The CDR3 DNA sequence: TGTGCCAGCAGTGTTACAAAAAATCAGCCCCAGCATTTT.

The V call is TRBV20-1, the J call TRBJ1-2; D unresolved. There are 11 residues in the CDR3. V was cut by 6 bases and J by 2 bases, with 7 bases left in between. Germline CDR1 DFQATT, CDR2 SNEGSKA (reference sequence). The CDR3 DNA is TGCAGTGCGGTAGAGAACTATGGCTACACCTTC. This encodes CSAVENYGYTF.